Below are 28 T cell receptor beta chains sequenced from a single sample in a study of blood T cell repertoires in COVID-19 (dated by TCRdb to about 2020). The method was the immunoSEQ multiplex PCR assay. The clones in this table, taken by TCRdb from immuneACCESS, are in-frame only. Not every clone is retained; where verified, under half of the shortfall comes from an unresolved V gene, and the cause of the rest is unknown. The sample data list about 330,000 clones, and roughly nine tenths of these were observed just once. The ten largest make up about a fifth of the sample. The specimen was PBMCs or T cells enriched from blood (not recorded which). The receptors here all came from a woman in her twenties or thirties who had recovered from COVID-19.

V usage is TRBV4-1 and J usage is TRBJ2-7, with 8 bases matching TRBD1. Looked up from germline, CDR1 is MGHRA and CDR2 is YSYEKL. This CDR3 comprises 13 residues. V gave up 3 bases and J gave up 3 bases; unmatched junction bases: 1. For the CDR3, the DNA is TGCGCCAGCAGCCACGGACAGGGCTACGAGCAGTACTTC. This codes for CASSHGQGYEQYF.

This clone was found a few times. The chain is built from TRBV28 and TRBJ2-1, with unresolved D. Germline CDR1 and CDR2: MDHEN and SYDVKM. This CDR3 region has 15 residues. Trimming removed 2 bases at V and 0 bases at J, with 8 bases between. The CDR3 is CASSLRWSSYNEQFF. CDR3 bases: TGTGCCAGCAGTTTAAGGTGGAGCTCCTACAATGAGCAGTTCTTC.

The chain joins TRBV21-1 to TRBJ1-1; no check of the table's D call, TRBD1, against the DNA was made. TRBV21-1 is flagged as a pseudogene. The length of the CDR3 is 15 residues. Written as DNA, the CDR3 is TGTGCCAGCAGCCCACGGGTAGGGACAGGGGGCGGGGCTTTCTTT. The encoded protein is CASSPRVGTGGGAFF.

V and J are TRBV7-9 and TRBJ2-7; TRBD2 matches at 9 bases. This CDR3 is 17 amino acids long. Germline V lookup: CDR1 SEHNR, CDR2 FQNEAQ (reference sequence). V was pared by 5 bases and J by 1 base, with 12 bases of the junction left unmatched. The CDR3 is CASSHGPTGLASYEQYF. The CDR3 DNA is TGTGCCAGCAGCCACGGGCCCACGGGACTAGCATCCTACGAGCAGTACTTC. Full variable domain (missing parts from reference TRBV7-9 and TRBJ2-7): DTGVSQNPRHKITKRGQNVTFRCDPISEHNRLYWYRQTLGQGPEFLTYFQNEAQLEKSRLLSDRFSAERPKGSFSTLEIQRTEQGDSAMYLCASSHGPTGLASYEQYFGPGTRLTVT.

This chain connects TRBV10-3 to TRBJ2-2, with unresolved D. The CDR3 length is 13 residues. V was pared by 7 bases and J by 0 bases, with 6 bases between. CDR1 and CDR2 (germline): ENHRY, SYGVKD. CDR3 sequence reads: CAIMTPNTGELFF. CDR3 DNA sequence: TGTGCCATCATGACACCGAACACCGGGGAGCTGTTTTTT.

This CDR3 reads CASSLQAATGAKNIQYF. The CDR3 DNA follows: TGTGCCAGCAGCTTACAGGCAGCCACGGGGGCCAAAAACATTCAGTACTTC. The chain employs TRBV7-2 and TRBJ2-4, with a tentative D call TRBD2 (5 bases). The germline CDR1 and CDR2 sequences are SGHTA and FQGNSA. There are 17 residues in the CDR3. Trimming took 2 bases from V and 1 from J, leaving 15 bases between them.

The chain combines TRBV5-1 with TRBJ2-2; 8 bases align to TRBD2. The germline gives CDR1 SGHRS, CDR2 YFSETQ. CDR3 length equals 15 residues. V gave up 4 bases and J gave up 6 bases; unmatched junction bases: 8. CDR3 residues: CASSPPSGGPGELFF. DNA of the CDR3: TGCGCCAGCAGCCCTCCTTCGGGAGGGCCCGGGGAGCTGTTTTTT.

J is TRBJ2-1 and V is TRBV7-9; TRBD2 is a possible D gene (6 bases). CDR1 and CDR2 from the germline V gene are SEHNR and FQNEAQ (reference sequence). V was trimmed by 5 bases and J by 3 bases, leaving 17 bases between them. The CDR3 has 16 amino acids. DNA for the CDR3: TGTGCCAGCAGCCCGATGGGGGGACGGAACTACAATGAGCAGTTCTTC. This sequence encodes CASSPMGGRNYNEQFF.

The chain joins TRBV4-3 to TRBJ1-2, with 9 nucleotides matching TRBD1. The V segment lost 0 bases and the J segment 3 bases; nucleotides outside the gene matches: 5. CDR1 is LGHNA and CDR2 is YSLEER in the germline V gene. This CDR3 spans 16 amino acids. For the CDR3, the DNA is TGCGCCAGCAGCCAAGAACCGGGACAGGGCCACTATGGCTACACCTTC. Translation: CASSQEPGQGHYGYTF.

This clone has more than one count but fewer than ten. The chain joins TRBV7-9 to TRBJ2-1; D might be TRBD1 (5 bases). The germline V and J ends were trimmed by 5 bases and 10 bases, with 15 bases remaining between them. CDR3 size: 13 residues. Germline lookup yields CDR1 SEHNR and CDR2 FQNEAQ (reference sequence). The CDR3 DNA reads TGTGCCAGCAGCACCTTACAAGGGGAAGAGCAGTTCTTC. It is translated as CASSTLQGEEQFF.

The J gene is TRBJ2-2, the V gene TRBV2; 7 bases fit TRBD2. Trimming removed 7 bases from V and 1 base from J; junction bases left unmatched: 6. The CDR3 has 15 residues. Germline CDR1 and CDR2: SNHLY and FYNNEI. The CDR3 reads CASNSGRQNTGELFF. As DNA, the CDR3 is TGTGCCAGCAATTCCGGGAGGCAGAACACCGGGGAGCTGTTTTTT.

The CDR3 DNA reads as TGTGCCAGCAGCTTGTTTCTCCACAGGGCAATGAACACTGAAGCTTTCTTT. This codes for CASSLFLHRAMNTEAFF. V and J are TRBV5-6 and TRBJ1-1; perhaps TRBD1 as D (6 bases). The V gene lost 1 base and the J gene lost 0 bases, with 16 bases spanning the gap. Germline V gene lookup returns CDR1 SGHDT and CDR2 YYEEEE. The CDR3 contains 17 residues. The full variable domain, with the rest looked up from reference TRBV5-6 and TRBJ1-1, is DAGVTQSPTHLIKTRGQQVTLRCSPKSGHDTVSWYQQALGQGPQFIFQYYEEEERQRGNFPDRFSGHQFPNYSSELNVNALLLGDSALYLCASSLFLHRAMNTEAFFGQGTRLTVV.

The gene calls are TRBV7-2 and TRBJ1-2, with a possible D match to TRBD1 (6 bases). From germline, CDR1 is SGHTA and CDR2 FQGNSA. V was shortened by 2 bases and J by 7 bases, with 20 bases between the two germline ends. The CDR3 has 16 amino acids. This chain's CDR3 is CASSLQDRSGFAGYTF. For the CDR3, the DNA is TGTGCCAGCAGCTTACAAGACAGGTCGGGGTTTGCTGGCTACACCTTC.

This rearrangement joins TRBV18 to TRBJ1-2; D possibly corresponds to TRBD1 (6 bases). The germline V gene has CDR1 KGHSH and CDR2 LQKENI. Trimming took 2 bases from V and 8 from J, leaving 12 bases between them. CDR3 length: 13 residues. The CDR3 reads CASSPKGEIGYTF. For the CDR3, the DNA is TGTGCCAGCTCACCAAAGGGGGAAATCGGCTACACCTTC.

This chain connects TRBV28 to TRBJ1-2; tentative D call: TRBD1 (6 bases). The CDR3 totals 13 residues. CDR1 MDHEN and CDR2 SYDVKM come from the germline V gene. Trimming stripped 1 base from V and 8 bases from J, with 11 bases between. The CDR3 loop reads CASSLLGGGGYTF. CDR3 in DNA: TGTGCCAGCAGTTTATTGGGGGGGGGCGGCTACACCTTC.

This chain uses TRBV7-2 with TRBJ2-1; 7 nucleotides align to TRBD2. The V gene end was trimmed by 2 bases and the J gene end by 10 bases; junction bases not matched to a gene: 11. This CDR3 is built from 15 residues. Germline values: CDR1 SGHTA, CDR2 FQGNSA. CDR3 in DNA: TGTGCCAGCAGCTTATTAATTGGCGGGAGCCGGGAGCAGTTCTTC. Translation: CASSLLIGGSREQFF.

This chain connects TRBV19 to TRBJ1-6; TRBD1 agrees at 9 bases. Germline CDR1 reads LNHDA; CDR2 reads SQIVND (reference sequence). CDR3 length: 16 amino acids. With 7 bases clipped from V and 7 bases from J, the junction kept 11 bases outside the gene matches. The CDR3 DNA reads as TGTGCCAGTACATCCCACCCCGGGACAGGGAATTCACCCCTCCACTTT. Translating it yields CASTSHPGTGNSPLHF.

V and J are TRBV21-1 and TRBJ2-1; the DNA was not used to check the table's D call, TRBD1. TRBV21-1 is marked as a pseudogene. This CDR3 comprises 15 residues. The DNA of the CDR3 is TGTGCCAGCAGCAAAACAGGGTCGGAGAACAATGAGCAGTTCTTC. Its translation is CASSKTGSENNEQFF.

The chain combines TRBV15 with TRBJ1-4, with TRBD1 as a possible D gene (5 bases). CDR1 and CDR2 from the germline V gene are LNHNV and YYDKDF (reference sequence). CDR3 length equals 15 residues. Trimming removed 8 bases from V and 0 bases from J, with 13 bases in between. This CDR3 reads CATGQGGTTNEKLFF. Written as DNA, the CDR3 is TGTGCCACCGGCCAGGGAGGGACAACTAATGAAAAACTGTTTTTT.

The CDR3 here is CASRHIAQGAVMGVVYTF. The CDR3 DNA follows: TGTGCCAGCAGGCACATAGCGCAGGGGGCTGTAATGGGAGTGGTCTACACCTTC. The rearrangement links TRBV7-2 to TRBJ1-2, with 8 bases matching TRBD1. With 6 bases clipped from V and 10 bases from J, the junction kept 25 bases outside the gene matches. This CDR3 region has 18 residues. Germline V gives CDR1 SGHTA, CDR2 FQGNSA. The full variable domain, completed using reference TRBV7-2 and TRBJ1-2, is GAGVSQSPSNKVTEKGKDVELRCDPISGHTALYWYRQSLGQGLEFLIYFQGNSAPDKSGLPSDRFSAERTGGSVSTLTIQRTQQEDSAVYLCASRHIAQGAVMGVVYTFGSGTRLTVV.

The chain links TRBV27 to TRBJ1-5; tentatively, D is TRBD1 (5 bases). Germline assignment: CDR1 MNHEY and CDR2 SMNVEV (reference sequence). The CDR3 runs 13 residues. Between the trimmed V and J ends, which lost 3 bases and 6 bases, there was a span of 9 bases. Here the CDR3 reads CASSLGEGQPQHF. The CDR3 DNA is TGTGCCAGCAGTTTGGGGGAGGGTCAGCCCCAGCATTTT.

V gene TRBV5-1 combines with J gene TRBJ2-3; 8 bases are a match to TRBD1. In germline, CDR1 is SGHRS, CDR2 YFSETQ. The ends lost 4 bases at V and 2 bases at J; junction bases unmatched: 3. The CDR3 is 14 residues long. The CDR3 region is CASSPDRATDTQYF. As DNA, the CDR3 is TGCGCCAGCAGCCCGGACAGGGCCACAGATACGCAGTATTTT.

V usage is TRBV10-1 and J usage is TRBJ1-5, with TRBD1 as a possible D gene (5 bases). CDR3 length: 19 residues. Germline assignment: CDR1 WNHNN and CDR2 SYGVQD (reference sequence). Trimming pared 0 bases from V and 1 base from J, leaving 19 bases between. The CDR3 DNA is TGCGCCAGCAGTGAGTCCCACCCGGGGGGGGGTGAAAGCAATCAGCCCCAGCATTTT. The encoded protein is CASSESHPGGGESNQPQHF.

V gene TRBV10-3 combines with J gene TRBJ1-2, with unresolved D. The CDR3 runs to 14 residues. V was trimmed by 6 bases and J by 5 bases, leaving 16 bases between them. The germline CDR1 and CDR2 sequences are ENHRY and SYGVKD. CDR3 sequence reads: CAIRSTVWRYGYTF. The CDR3 nucleotides are TGTGCCATCAGATCGACGGTCTGGAGGTATGGCTACACCTTC.

This chain connects TRBV7-3 to TRBJ2-2, with 9 nucleotides matching TRBD1. V lost 5 bases to trimming and J lost 3 bases; unmatched junction nucleotides: 7. This CDR3 region has 16 residues. The germline CDR1 and CDR2 sequences are SGHTA and FQGTGA. The CDR3 region is CASSAQGALHTGELFF. CDR3 coding DNA: TGTGCCAGCAGCGCACAGGGGGCCTTGCACACCGGGGAGCTGTTTTTT.

The gene calls are TRBV27 and TRBJ2-1, with 11 bases lining up with TRBD2. Per the germline V gene, CDR1 is MNHEY and CDR2 is SMNVEV (reference sequence). CDR3 size: 18 residues. V was pared by 4 bases and J by 8 bases, with 16 bases of the junction left unmatched. The CDR3 loop reads CASSSKSLTSGKGDEQFF. The CDR3 DNA sequence: TGTGCCAGCAGTTCCAAAAGCCTGACTAGCGGGAAAGGCGATGAGCAGTTCTTC.

The chain is built from TRBV14 and TRBJ2-1, with D maybe TRBD2 (7 bases). V was trimmed by 5 bases and J by 2 bases, leaving 10 bases between them. This CDR3 has 14 residues. Germline values: CDR1 SGHDN, CDR2 FVKESK. CDR3: CASSEGGAYNEQFF. CDR3 bases: TGTGCCAGCAGCGAAGGGGGGGCCTACAATGAGCAGTTCTTC.

V and J are TRBV7-9 and TRBJ1-2; D not resolved. Germline V CDR1 and CDR2: SEHNR, FQNEAQ (reference sequence). Trimming took 4 bases from V and 2 from J, leaving 11 bases between them. The CDR3 covers 14 residues. CDR3 region: CASSSRDINYGYTF. CDR3 nucleotides: TGTGCCAGCAGCTCCCGAGACATAAACTATGGCTACACCTTC.